The clone carrying this T cell receptor (beta chain) was detected ten times or more. The target antigen is unknown. These data are taken from a study of T cells after yellow fever vaccination. In the study overall: Low-cell-number fractions underwent preparation using SMART-Seq v4 Ultra Low Input.

General study points: Peaking faster, on day 5 versus 15, the secondary response was nonetheless weaker. After the booster, 96% of CD4 and approximately 90% of CD8 primary-response clones were re-detected.

TCRdb reprocessed the 5' RACE reads via MiXCR and lists one record per CDR3 protein. Among 55,000 to 70,000 distinct CDR3 sequences, just over 6.5% were seen once, and the ten largest hold 30% to 45%. CDR3 length: 15 residues. Germline V gene data show CDR1 as DFQATT and CDR2 as SNEGSKA (reference sequence). Trimming took 4 bases from V and 3 from J; bases not matched to a gene: 6. Sequences were derived from CD8+ T cells sorted from PBMCs, sampled around 45 days after the first yellow fever vaccination. This chain connects TRBV20-1 to TRBJ2-2; 9 positions agree with TRBD2. The sequence derives from a young man who received the YFV17D yellow fever vaccine. CDR3 bases: TGCAGTGCTAAAGGCTCTAGCGGGGACACCGGGGAGCTGTTTTTT. Amino acid sequence: CSAKGSSGDTGELFF.